The next 32 T cell receptor beta chains were all read from a single sample in a study of T cell changes during pregnancy in multiple sclerosis. Here immunoSEQ multiplex PCR was the method, and the copy in TCRdb shows in-frame clones only, minus some. The table lists around 60,000 clones, about 89% of them singletons. The sample consisted of peripheral blood, taken in the first trimester of pregnancy. Receptor source: a female donor with multiple sclerosis, enrolled in a pregnancy study.

This clone was seen a few times. This chain joins TRBV6-4 and TRBJ2-2, with TRBD1 as a possible D gene (7 bases). Germline CDR1 and CDR2: MRHNA and SNTAGT. This CDR3 spans 13 amino acids. With 6 bases removed from V and 3 bases from J, the gap between germline ends came to 8 bases. CDR3: CASSRGDTGELFF. In DNA, the CDR3 is TGTGCCAGCAGCAGGGGGGACACCGGGGAGCTGTTTTTT.

The chain links TRBV19 to TRBJ2-5; tentative D call: TRBD1 (8 bases). The V end lost 2 bases, the J end lost 5 bases, and 15 bases lay between the germline ends. The CDR3 length is 15 residues. Germline V CDR1 and CDR2: LNHDA, SQIVND (reference sequence). This CDR3 is CASSITGGDFETQYF. The CDR3 nucleotides read TGTGCCAGTAGTATAACAGGGGGGGACTTTGAGACCCAGTACTTC.

The genes are TRBV19 and TRBJ1-3; D uncertain. Germline CDR1 and CDR2: LNHDA and SQIVND (reference sequence). V was cut by 3 bases and J by 2 bases, with 8 bases left in between. The CDR3 contains 14 residues. CDR3 nucleotides: TGTGCCAGTAGTATTCGAAGCCCTGGAAACACCATATATTTT. This codes for CASSIRSPGNTIYF.

The chain uses TRBV18 and TRBJ2-7; 8 bases are shared with TRBD1. The V gene end was trimmed by 4 bases and the J gene end by 5 bases; junction bases not matched to a gene: 4. The CDR3 runs to 13 residues. Germline assignment: CDR1 KGHSH and CDR2 LQKENI. CDR3 region: CASSLLTGDEQYF. For the CDR3, the DNA is TGTGCCAGCTCACTCTTGACAGGGGACGAGCAGTACTTC.

The rearrangement joins TRBV2 to TRBJ2-5, with a possible D match to TRBD2 (6 bases). There are 14 residues in the CDR3. Trimming left V 4 bases short and J 4 bases short, with 13 bases between. Germline CDR1 reads SNHLY; CDR2 reads FYNNEI. Here the CDR3 DNA reads TGTGCCAGCAGTGGTGACCGGGGGAGAGAGACCCAGTACTTC. Amino acid sequence: CASSGDRGRETQYF.

This chain joins TRBV19 and TRBJ1-5, with a weak D call TRBD1 (5 bases). V gave up 4 bases and J gave up 7 bases, with 20 bases separating them. Germline V gene sequence: CDR1 LNHDA, CDR2 SQIVND (reference sequence). The CDR3 sequence is 16 residues long. CDR3 bases: TGTGCCAGTAGTAGAATTTGGGGCGGCAGGACACAGCCCCAGCATTTT. Translation: CASSRIWGGRTQPQHF.

J is TRBJ1-1 and V is TRBV1; the D call in the table, TRBD1, was not verified against the DNA. TRBV1 is reported as a pseudogene. The CDR3 extends over 17 amino acids. The CDR3 loop reads CTSRDETGGDFNTEAFF. DNA of the CDR3: TGCACCAGCAGAGACGAGACAGGGGGCGATTTTAACACTGAAGCTTTCTTT.

The CDR3 loop is CASSFTSGRHGELFF. CDR3 coding DNA: TGTGCCAGCAGTTTTACTAGCGGGAGGCACGGGGAGCTGTTTTTT. The chain combines TRBV27 with TRBJ2-2; the match to TRBD2 covers 12 bases. Trimming at V came to 3 bases and at J to 7 bases, leaving 3 bases not matched to a gene. Germline values: CDR1 MNHEY, CDR2 SMNVEV (reference sequence). CDR3 length: 15 amino acids.

This chain uses TRBV6-1 with TRBJ2-5; no clear D. The CDR3 extends over 11 amino acids. The V gene lost 1 base and the J gene lost 9 bases, with 6 bases spanning the gap. From germline, CDR1 is MNHNS and CDR2 SASEGT. The CDR3 DNA reads as TGTGCCAGCAGTGAAGGAACAGCCCAGTACTTC. Protein: CASSEGTAQYF.

The rearrangement links TRBV7-2 to TRBJ1-2, with 12 bases that match TRBD1. The CDR3 is 15 residues long. J gave up 7 bases and V 5 bases, and 8 bases lay outside the gene matches. From germline, CDR1 is SGHTA and CDR2 FQGNSA. This CDR3 is CASSIPPGQGAGYTF. As DNA, the CDR3 is TGTGCCAGCAGCATCCCACCGGGACAGGGGGCTGGCTACACCTTC.

J is TRBJ1-1 and V is TRBV6-4, with TRBD1 matching over 9 bases. The CDR3 length is 15 residues. Germline V gene data show CDR1 as MRHNA and CDR2 as SNTAGT. The V segment lost 4 bases and the J segment 5 bases; nucleotides outside the gene matches: 8. The CDR3 loop is CASSVDSTGGTEAFF. DNA of the CDR3: TGTGCCAGCAGTGTCGACTCGACAGGGGGGACTGAAGCTTTCTTT.

The gene calls are TRBV6-5 and TRBJ1-1; possibly TRBD1 for D (5 bases). Looked up from germline, CDR1 is MNHEY and CDR2 is SVGAGI. This CDR3 has 13 residues. The germline V and J ends were trimmed by 6 bases and 5 bases, with 13 bases remaining between them. The CDR3 loop is CASRRAGRTEAFF. CDR3 bases: TGTGCCAGCAGGCGGGCAGGGAGGACTGAAGCTTTCTTT.

The chain uses TRBV6-1 and TRBJ2-3, with D perhaps TRBD1 (6 bases). Germline assignment: CDR1 MNHNS and CDR2 SASEGT. Trimming stripped 6 bases from V and 0 bases from J, with 16 bases between. The CDR3 has 16 residues. The CDR3 reads CASRENRVVSTDTQYF. The CDR3 DNA reads as TGTGCCAGCAGGGAAAACAGGGTGGTAAGCACAGATACGCAGTATTTT.

The V and J genes are TRBV4-1 and TRBJ1-2, with 8 bases identical to TRBD1. V shed 3 bases and J 2 bases; nucleotides not matched to a gene: 8. CDR3 length equals 16 residues. Looked up from germline, CDR1 is MGHRA and CDR2 is YSYEKL. CDR3 bases: TGCGCCAGCAGCCACCAGACGACAGGGGAGAACTATGGCTACACCTTC. Amino acids: CASSHQTTGENYGYTF.

The chain employs TRBV2 and TRBJ1-5; possible D gene TRBD1, 6 bases. This CDR3 comprises 14 residues. The germline V and J ends were trimmed by 6 bases and 0 bases, with 9 bases remaining between them. CDR1 and CDR2 from the germline V gene are SNHLY and FYNNEI. The CDR3 DNA reads as TGTGCCAGCAGACGGGACATTAGCAATCAGCCCCAGCATTTT. As protein: CASRRDISNQPQHF.

This clone was counted a single time. V is TRBV6-6 and J is TRBJ2-7; the D gene is possibly TRBD2 (6 bases). Trimming removed 6 bases at V and 1 base at J, with 16 bases between. The CDR3 spans 15 residues. CDR1 and CDR2 from the germline V gene are MNHNY and SVGAGI (reference sequence). In nucleotides, the CDR3 is TGTGCCAGCAGCCCTGGGGGGACGGTTTCCTACGAGCAGTACTTC. As protein: CASSPGGTVSYEQYF.

The genes are TRBV7-8 and TRBJ1-2, with a possible D match to TRBD1 (5 bases). CDR1 is SGHVS and CDR2 is FQNEAQ in the germline V gene. Trimming left V 5 bases short and J 6 bases short, with 13 bases between. There are 13 residues in the CDR3. The CDR3 loop reads CASSPFLGDGYTF. CDR3 sequence (DNA): TGTGCCAGCAGCCCTTTTTTAGGGGATGGCTACACCTTC.

This clone was seen only once. V and J are TRBV9 and TRBJ2-7; 8 nucleotides line up with TRBD2. CDR1 SGDLS and CDR2 YYNGEE come from the germline V gene. This CDR3 comprises 14 residues. V was pared by 2 bases and J by 7 bases, with 8 bases of the junction left unmatched. As DNA, the CDR3 is TGTGCCAGCAGCGTGTCGAGCGGGAGTGGTGAGCAGTACTTC. Translated, it gives CASSVSSGSGEQYF. The full variable domain, rest sourced from reference TRBV9 and TRBJ2-7, is DSGVTQTPKHLITATGQRVTLRCSPRSGDLSVYWYQQSLDQGLQFLIQYYNGEERAKGNILERFSAQQFPDLHSELNLSSLELGDSALYFCASSVSSGSGEQYFGPGTRLTVT.

The V gene is TRBV28, the J gene TRBJ2-5; D remains unclear. Germline CDR1 reads MDHEN; CDR2 reads SYDVKM. The CDR3 runs to 13 residues. V was pared by 2 bases and J by 5 bases, with 9 bases between. The CDR3 is CASSLVSLETQYF. In nucleotides, the CDR3 is TGTGCCAGCAGTTTAGTTAGTCTGGAGACCCAGTACTTC.

The chain joins TRBV5-1 to TRBJ1-2, with D unclear. The CDR3 sequence is 14 residues long. The V gene's germline CDR1 is SGHRS and CDR2 YFSETQ. V was pared by 4 bases and J by 5 bases, with 15 bases between. DNA of the CDR3: TGCGCCAGCAGCCCGTCCTTCCAAGCGTATGGCTACACCTTC. Translated, it gives CASSPSFQAYGYTF.

V is TRBV30 and J is TRBJ2-7; 7 nucleotides agree with TRBD2. This CDR3 has 12 amino acids. Germline lookup yields CDR1 GTSNPN and CDR2 SVGIG (reference sequence). The CDR3 DNA follows: TGTGCGTTCAGCGGGGCCTCCTACGAGCAGTACTTC. This encodes CAFSGASYEQYF.

V and J are TRBV25-1 and TRBJ2-1, with 13 nucleotides matching TRBD2. Germline lookup yields CDR1 MGHDK and CDR2 SYGVNS. This CDR3 has 16 amino acids. The J segment lost 7 bases and the V segment lost 8 bases, leaving 11 bases of the junction unmatched. This chain's CDR3 is CASEATGTSGNNEQFF. CDR3 nucleotide sequence: TGTGCCAGCGAAGCCACCGGGACTAGCGGGAATAATGAGCAGTTCTTC. Combining the CDR3 with reference TRBV25-1 and TRBJ2-1 gives the whole variable domain EADIYQTPRYLVIGTGKKITLECSQTMGHDKMYWYQQDPGMELHLIHYSYGVNSTEKGDLSSESTVSRIRTEHFPLTLESARPSHTSQYLCASEATGTSGNNEQFFGPGTRLTVL.

V is TRBV6-1 and J is TRBJ1-4; D is possibly TRBD1 (5 bases). V was shortened by 4 bases and J by 4 bases, with 10 bases between the two germline ends. This CDR3 is 14 amino acids long. Germline V lookup: CDR1 MNHNS, CDR2 SASEGT. As DNA, the CDR3 is TGTGCCAGCAGTGCCCAGACAGTTAATGAAAAACTGTTTTTT. This encodes CASSAQTVNEKLFF.

This chain joins TRBV5-8 and TRBJ2-3, with no clear D. From germline, CDR1 is SGHTS and CDR2 YDEGEE. With 4 bases removed from V and 2 bases from J, the gap between germline ends came to 14 bases. This CDR3 contains 15 residues. The CDR3 loop reads CASSGAMYYTDTQYF. The CDR3, as DNA: TGTGCCAGCAGCGGAGCTATGTACTACACAGATACGCAGTATTTT.

This clone came up a few times. The chain couples TRBV7-3 to TRBJ1-2, with TRBD1 as a possible D gene (6 bases). CDR1 and CDR2 (germline): SGHTA, FQGTGA. V was clipped by 5 bases and J by 2 bases, with 9 bases between them. The CDR3 runs to 13 residues. CDR3 loop: CASSPQGNYGYTF. The CDR3 DNA reads as TGTGCCAGCAGCCCACAGGGCAACTATGGCTACACCTTC.

This rearrangement joins TRBV2 to TRBJ2-5, with TRBD2 as a possible D gene (5 bases). From germline, CDR1 is SNHLY and CDR2 FYNNEI. The CDR3 covers 15 residues. Trimming left V 6 bases short and J 4 bases short, with 18 bases between. In nucleotides, the CDR3 is TGTGCCAGCAGCGACCGGACTCTACCGGGAGAGACCCAGTACTTC. It is translated as CASSDRTLPGETQYF.

The rearrangement uses TRBV18 and TRBJ2-5; D is unresolved. The V gene's germline CDR1 is KGHSH and CDR2 LQKENI. The CDR3 length is 18 residues. Trimming took 4 bases from V and 3 from J, leaving 24 bases between them. CDR3 nucleotide sequence: TGTGCCAGCTCACTGTCCGAAATCACTGGCGGCCTGAAAGAGACCCAGTACTTC. It codes for CASSLSEITGGLKETQYF. The full variable domain, rest sourced from reference TRBV18 and TRBJ2-5, is NAGVMQNPRHLVRRRGQEARLRCSPMKGHSHVYWYRQLPEEGLKFMVYLQKENIIDESGMPKERFSAEFPKEGPSILRIQQVVRGDSAAYFCASSLSEITGGLKETQYFGPGTRLLVL.

V gene TRBV12-5 combines with J gene TRBJ2-1; 8 positions match TRBD2. Germline V gives CDR1 LGHNT, CDR2 FRNRAP. After removal of 4 bases from V and 0 bases from J, the junction contained 11 bases not matched to a gene. The CDR3 consists of 18 residues. For the CDR3, the DNA is TGTGCTAGTGGTTCCCTATTCTTGACTAGCGCCTCCTACAATGAGCAGTTCTTC. It codes for CASGSLFLTSASYNEQFF.

This chain links TRBV11-1 with TRBJ1-1, with TRBD1 matching 7 bases. J lost 7 bases, V lost 2 bases, and 10 bases had no gene match. Germline assignment: CDR1 SGHAT and CDR2 FQDESV (reference sequence). This CDR3 is built from 15 residues. The CDR3 spells CASSLWDRDSGEAFF. In DNA form, the CDR3 reads TGTGCCAGCAGCTTATGGGACCGGGACAGTGGTGAAGCTTTCTTT.

This chain links TRBV19 with TRBJ2-6, with D tentatively TRBD1 (6 bases). This CDR3 comprises 17 residues. Germline V gene sequence: CDR1 LNHDA, CDR2 SQIVND (reference sequence). With 5 bases removed from V and 0 bases from J, the gap between germline ends came to 14 bases. The CDR3 loop reads CASSLGAQGSGANVLTF. The CDR3 bases are TGTGCCAGTAGTCTGGGGGCGCAGGGCTCTGGGGCCAACGTCCTGACTTTC. Full variable domain (missing parts from reference TRBV19 and TRBJ2-6): DGGITQSPKYLFRKEGQNVTLSCEQNLNHDAMYWYRQDPGQGLRLIYYSQIVNDFQKGDIAEGYSVSREKKESFPLTVTSAQKNPTAFYLCASSLGAQGSGANVLTFGAGSRLTVL.

The V and J genes are TRBV4-2 and TRBJ2-7; the match to TRBD1 covers 8 bases. Germline trimming cut 3 bases from V and 3 bases from J; bases unmatched to any gene: 10. Germline V gene data show CDR1 as LGHNA and CDR2 as YNFKEQ. CDR3 length: 16 residues. CDR3 sequence (DNA): TGTGCCAGCAGCCAGGAAGGACAGGGTCGCTTCTACGAGCAGTACTTC. Translated: CASSQEGQGRFYEQYF.

CDR3 in amino acids: CSVEGPLAGGNEQFF. The DNA of the CDR3 is TGCAGCGTTGAAGGCCCCCTAGCGGGAGGCAATGAGCAGTTCTTC. The rearrangement links TRBV29-1 to TRBJ2-1; 11 nucleotides align to TRBD2. The CDR3 consists of 15 residues. V lost 1 base to trimming and J lost 6 bases; unmatched junction nucleotides: 5. The germline CDR1 and CDR2 sequences are SQVTM and ANQGSEA.